This TCR beta chain appears in the sequencing data of a study of identical twins. Study-level findings and limits: Reduced insertions were recorded for abundant cord blood beta clonotypes, with no such pattern in memory repertoires. Within twin pairs, the out-of-frame alpha sequences they shared showed excess low generation probability.

This clonotype was detected only a few times. Its antigen remains unknown. An end of the junction does not agree with germline; a read error may underlie this. The germline CDR1 and CDR2 sequences are SGHVS and FNYEAQ. This CDR3 is built from 14 residues. No donor was unhealthy or non-Caucasian. TCRdb independently ran MiXCR on the 5' RACE reads; one entry per CDR3 protein. The table lists hundreds of thousands of distinct CDR3 sequences, roughly 6% of them singletons, with 1.5% to 2% in the top ten. The sequenced sample was naive T cells sorted from blood. This receptor was obtained from a man younger than 35 in good health. The rearrangement links TRBV7-6 to TRBJ2-3; TRBD2 agrees at 7 bases. The CDR3 DNA is TGTGCCAGCAGCTTAGTGGAGGGAGGGCCGTTTTTGGATTTT. Translated: CASSLVEGGPFLDF.